This is a list of T cell receptor beta chains from one sample in a study of cytomegalovirus exposure and HLA in healthy donors. Method: immunoSEQ multiplex PCR; TCRdb's copy keeps in-frame clones and lacks some. The sample yields some 190,000 clones, around 80% seen once. The specimen was PBMCs. These receptors were obtained from a man aged 35 to 55 in good health and CMV-seropositive. Both conserved end residues are part of each CDR3. Fields, in order: J gene, CDR3 length, V gene, clone size, D gene, CDR3 DNA, CDR3 protein. D genes are given only for firm matches. Size is stated for part of the rows, as once, few or many counts, or as a class when the clone is expanded.

TRBJ1-2 | 13 | TRBV2 | . | . | TGTGCCAGCGCCGGTCGGGAGGTCTATGGCTACACCTTC | CASAGREVYGYTF
TRBJ2-1 | 15 | TRBV9 | . | TRBD2 | TGTGCCAGCAGCACGGGACTAGCTGCGACCAATGAGCAGTTCTTC | CASSTGLAATNEQFF
TRBJ2-5 | 15 | TRBV19 | . | TRBD2 | TGTGCCAGTACTACCGGACTAGCGTCGGGGGAGACCCAGTACTTC | CASTTGLASGETQYF
TRBJ2-5 | 14 | TRBV2 | . | . | TGTGCCACTGCGGGACAGATTAGACAAGAGACCCAGTACTTC | CATAGQIRQETQYF
TRBJ1-3 | 15 | TRBV5-1 | . | TRBD1 | TGCGCCAGCAGCTTGGAAACAGGGGCTGGAAACACCATATATTTT | CASSLETGAGNTIYF
TRBJ2-7 | 16 | TRBV6-5 | . | TRBD2 | TGTGCCAGCAGTTACCGGGGACTAGCGGCACCCTACGAGCAGTACTTC | CASSYRGLAAPYEQYF
TRBJ2-7 | 12 | TRBV5-4 | . | . | TGTGCCAGCAGCTTAGACACCTACGAGCAGTACTTC | CASSLDTYEQYF
TRBJ2-2 | 14 | TRBV6-1 | . | TRBD1 | TGTGCCAGCAGTGAAACAGGGGGCACCGGGGAGCTGTTTTTT | CASSETGGTGELFF
TRBJ2-3 | 15 | TRBV7-6 | . | . | TGTGCCAGCAGCCCATTCGGACAGTGGACAGATACGCAGTATTTT | CASSPFGQWTDTQYF
TRBJ1-6 | 14 | TRBV27 | few | TRBD1 | TGTGCCAGCAGTTTAGACAGGGTAGCTTCACCCCTCCACTTT | CASSLDRVASPLHF
TRBJ2-3 | 17 | TRBV7-3 | once | TRBD2 | TGTGCCAGCAGCTTAAAGTCGACTAGCGGGAGCACAGATACGCAGTATTTT | CASSLKSTSGSTDTQYF
TRBJ2-7 | 16 | TRBV15 | once | TRBD2 | TGTGCCACCAGCAGGAGCAGTAGCGGGAGTGAAGACGAGCAGTACTTC | CATSRSSSGSEDEQYF
TRBJ2-7 | 16 | TRBV5-1 | once | . | TGCGCCAGCAGCTTGGTGTCGACAACCTATTATGGCGAGCAGTACTTC | CASSLVSTTYYGEQYF
TRBJ2-5 | 14 | TRBV5-1 | . | TRBD2 | TGCGCCAGCAGCTTCGGGACTAGTCGCGAGACCCAGTACTTC | CASSFGTSRETQYF
TRBJ2-7 | 15 | TRBV7-2 | once | TRBD1 | TGTGCCAGCAGCTTGGGGACAGCACACCTCTACGAGCAGTACTTC | CASSLGTAHLYEQYF
TRBJ2-6 | 14 | TRBV18 | . | . | TGTGCCAGCTCACAGGGGGATGGGGCCAACGTCCTGACTTTC | CASSQGDGANVLTF
TRBJ2-1 | 12 | TRBV7-2 | . | . | TGTGCCAGCAGCTTATTCTCCGATGAGCAGTTCTTC | CASSLFSDEQFF
TRBJ1-5 | 13 | TRBV29-1 | . | TRBD1 | TGCAGCGCGAAGACAGGGGAAAATCAGCCCCAGCATTTT | CSAKTGENQPQHF
TRBJ2-1 | 14 | TRBV7-6 | . | TRBD2 | TGTGCCAGCAGCTTAGTCGGGAGGGGGAATGAGCAGTTCTTC | CASSLVGRGNEQFF
TRBJ1-1 | 16 | TRBV7-2 | . | TRBD1 | TGTGCCAGCAGCCCCCCCCGACAGGGGGGGAAAACTGAAGCTTTCTTT | CASSPPRQGGKTEAFF
TRBJ2-3 | 15 | TRBV5-1 | few | TRBD1 | TGCGCCAGCAGCCTTCAGGGGGCTAGCACAGATACGCAGTATTTT | CASSLQGASTDTQYF
TRBJ1-4 | 12 | TRBV25-1 | . | TRBD1 | TGTGCCAGCAGTGTAGGGACAGGAGGTCTGTTTTTT | CASSVGTGGLFF
TRBJ2-6 | 17 | TRBV6-4 | once | . | TGTGCCAGCAGTGCGACAGGATTATTCTCTGGGGCCAACGGCCTGACTTTC | CASSATGLFSGANGLTF
TRBJ2-7 | 12 | TRBV30 | . | TRBD2 | TGTGCCTGGAGTCCGGGGACTAGCGGGATACACTTC | CAWSPGTSGIHF
TRBJ2-2 | 15 | TRBV7-2 | . | TRBD1 | TGTGCCAGCAGCTTTGGGACAGGAAGGCTCGGGGAGCTGTTTTTT | CASSFGTGRLGELFF
TRBJ2-5 | 14 | TRBV7-6 | . | TRBD1 | TGTGCCAGCAGCTTAGCGCAGGGGGCGGAAGAGCAGTACTTC | CASSLAQGAEEQYF
TRBJ1-5 | 13 | TRBV27 | . | TRBD1 | TGTGCCAGCAGCCGGGACAGGGCCCAGCCCCAGCATTTT | CASSRDRAQPQHF
TRBJ1-6 | 17 | TRBV5-1 | . | TRBD1 | TGCGCCAGCAGCTTTGGCCCCCATACAGGGGGCGAATCACCCCTCCACTTT | CASSFGPHTGGESPLHF
TRBJ2-2 | 13 | TRBV18 | . | . | TGTGCCAGCGCAACTACCAACACCGGGGAGCTGTTTTTT | CASATTNTGELFF
TRBJ2-2 | 14 | TRBV7-9 | . | . | TGTGCCAGCAGCTTGCAGGGGAACACCGGGGAGCTGTTTTTT | CASSLQGNTGELFF
TRBJ2-7 | 15 | TRBV7-7 | . | TRBD2 | TGTGCCAGCAGCCCCGGACTAGCGGTAACCTACGAGCAGTACTTC | CASSPGLAVTYEQYF
TRBJ1-1 | 12 | TRBV28 | . | . | TGTGCCAGCAGCTTCCGAGGTTCAGGGGCTTTCTTT | CASSFRGSGAFF
TRBJ1-2 | 14 | TRBV18 | . | TRBD1 | TGTGCCAGCTCACCAGGGACAGGGACCAATGGCTACACCTTC | CASSPGTGTNGYTF
TRBJ1-1 | 13 | TRBV19 | once | TRBD1 | TGTGCCAGTACTCGACAGGGTGGCACTGAAGCTTTCTTT | CASTRQGGTEAFF
TRBJ2-1 | 15 | TRBV2 | . | TRBD2 | TGTGCCAGCAGTGATCAAGGGACTAGCGGGACTGAGCAGTTCTTC | CASSDQGTSGTEQFF